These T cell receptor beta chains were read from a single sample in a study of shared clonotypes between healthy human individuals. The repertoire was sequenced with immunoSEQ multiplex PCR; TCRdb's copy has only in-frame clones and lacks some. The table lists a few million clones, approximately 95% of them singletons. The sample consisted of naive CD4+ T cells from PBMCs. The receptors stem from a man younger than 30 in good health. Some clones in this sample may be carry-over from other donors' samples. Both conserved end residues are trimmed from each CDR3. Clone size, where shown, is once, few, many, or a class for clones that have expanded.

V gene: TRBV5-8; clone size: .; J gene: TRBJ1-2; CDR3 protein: ASSKRDSTNYGYT
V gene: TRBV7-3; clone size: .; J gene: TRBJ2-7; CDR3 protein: ASSVSGDRNEQY
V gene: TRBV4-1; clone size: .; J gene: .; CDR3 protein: ASTPLAYEQY
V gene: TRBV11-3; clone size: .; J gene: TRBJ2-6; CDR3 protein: ASSSGPGANVLT
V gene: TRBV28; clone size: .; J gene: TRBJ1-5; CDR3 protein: ASSPRGGSNQPQH
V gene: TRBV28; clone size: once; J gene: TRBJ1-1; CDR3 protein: ASSFGGANTEAF
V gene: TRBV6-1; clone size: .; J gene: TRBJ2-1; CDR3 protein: ASKPQGGPYNEQF
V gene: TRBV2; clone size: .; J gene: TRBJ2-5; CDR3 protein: ASQDGLLQETQY
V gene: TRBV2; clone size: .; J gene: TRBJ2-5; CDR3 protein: ASSQNLGEGETQY
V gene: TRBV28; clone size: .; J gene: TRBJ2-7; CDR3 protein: ASSPPAAGATYEQY
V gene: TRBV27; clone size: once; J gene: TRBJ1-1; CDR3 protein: ASRLSRRATEAF
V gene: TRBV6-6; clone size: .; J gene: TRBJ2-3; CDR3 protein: ASSYVAGVADTQY
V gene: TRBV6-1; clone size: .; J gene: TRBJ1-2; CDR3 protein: ASSESANYGYT
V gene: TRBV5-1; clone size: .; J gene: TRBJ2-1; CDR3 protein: ASSLVASSYNEQF
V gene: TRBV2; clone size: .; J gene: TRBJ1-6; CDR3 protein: ASSERWGFH
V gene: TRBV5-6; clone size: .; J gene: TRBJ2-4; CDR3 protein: ASSLAGVTGNIQY
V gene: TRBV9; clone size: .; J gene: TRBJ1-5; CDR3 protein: ASSVDPKGSQH
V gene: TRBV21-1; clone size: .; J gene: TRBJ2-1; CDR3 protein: ASSFPAGGSSYNEQF
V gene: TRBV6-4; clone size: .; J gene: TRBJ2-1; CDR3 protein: ASSGKVGGGSYNEQF
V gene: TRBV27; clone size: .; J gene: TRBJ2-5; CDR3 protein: ASSYRGGETQY
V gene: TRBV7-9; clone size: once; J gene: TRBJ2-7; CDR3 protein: ASSAGAYEQY
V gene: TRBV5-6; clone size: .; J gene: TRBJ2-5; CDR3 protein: ASSVDRGGETQY
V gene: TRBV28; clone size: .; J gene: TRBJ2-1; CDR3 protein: ASSPLAGGYQNNEQF
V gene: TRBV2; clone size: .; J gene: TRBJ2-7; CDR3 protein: ASRGLGYEQY
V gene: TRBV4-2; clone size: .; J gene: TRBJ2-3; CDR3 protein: ASSQVQSEDTQY
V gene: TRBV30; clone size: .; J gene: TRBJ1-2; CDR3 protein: AWSVLRGPYGYT
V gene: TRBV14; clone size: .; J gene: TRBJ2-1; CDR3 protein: ASSQGPSSYNEQF
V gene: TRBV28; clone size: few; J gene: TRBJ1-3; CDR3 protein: ASSRRNSGNTIY
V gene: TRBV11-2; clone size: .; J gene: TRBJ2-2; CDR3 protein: ASSLRTGANTGELF
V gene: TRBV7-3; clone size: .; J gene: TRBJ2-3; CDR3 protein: ASSPGQSDTQY
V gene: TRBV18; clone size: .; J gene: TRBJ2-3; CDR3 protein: ASSITSDTDTQY
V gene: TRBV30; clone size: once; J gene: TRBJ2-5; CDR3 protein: AWSGGLAGGETQY
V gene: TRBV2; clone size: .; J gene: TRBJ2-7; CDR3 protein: ASSEGPAPYEQY
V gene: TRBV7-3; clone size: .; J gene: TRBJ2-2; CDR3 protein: ASSLTSGTNTGELF
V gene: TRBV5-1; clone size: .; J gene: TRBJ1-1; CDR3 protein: ASSFQGVTEAF
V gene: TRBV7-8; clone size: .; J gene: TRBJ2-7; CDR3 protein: ASSLAFRLAYEQY
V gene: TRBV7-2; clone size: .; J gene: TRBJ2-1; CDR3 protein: ASGLSGSYNEQF
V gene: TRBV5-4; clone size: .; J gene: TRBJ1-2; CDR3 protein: ASSWDRGSSYGYT
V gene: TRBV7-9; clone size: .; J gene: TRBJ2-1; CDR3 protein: ASSPGLAADQGQF
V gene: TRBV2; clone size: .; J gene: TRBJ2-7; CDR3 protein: ASTPGPGTDYEQY